The T cell receptor (beta chain) described here comes from a study of regulatory T cells in long-lasting Graves disease. Building of the TCR beta libraries involved iRepertoire HTBI primers and Arm-PCR of CDR3 regions. TCRdb redid the calling of the multiplex PCR reads with MiXCR, one entry per CDR3 protein. Of around 500,000 distinct CDR3 sequences listed, 9.5% to 15% are singletons. This CDR3 has 13 residues. The V end was cut by 5 bases, the J end by 5 bases, with 8 bases between. In germline, CDR1 is SGHKS, CDR2 YYEKEE (reference sequence). Noted time point: newly diagnosed GD, antithyroid drugs for less than 3 months. Preparation of the TCR library used RNA extracted from PBMCs. The sample was also linked to a second study, of T cells in Graves' hyperthyroidism and ophthalmopathy. That study adds: The study defined stable Graves' hyperthyroidism as no ophthalmopathy progression within 18 months.

The chain is built from TRBV5-5 and TRBJ1-6; D is undetermined. Specimen: peripheral blood mononuclear cells (PBMCs), collected at new diagnosis, from a patient treated with antithyroid drugs. The sequence derives from a woman aged 25 to 45 with Graves disease. CDR3 nucleotide sequence: TGTGCCAGCAGGCTATGGGATAATTCACCCCTCCACTTT. It specifies CASRLWDNSPLHF. Full variable domain (missing parts from reference TRBV5-5 and TRBJ1-6): DAGVTQSPTHLIKTRGQQVTLRCSPISGHKSVSWYQQVLGQGPQFIFQYYEKEERGRGNFPDRFSARQFPNYSSELNVNALLLGDSALYLCASRLWDNSPLHFGNGTRLTVT.